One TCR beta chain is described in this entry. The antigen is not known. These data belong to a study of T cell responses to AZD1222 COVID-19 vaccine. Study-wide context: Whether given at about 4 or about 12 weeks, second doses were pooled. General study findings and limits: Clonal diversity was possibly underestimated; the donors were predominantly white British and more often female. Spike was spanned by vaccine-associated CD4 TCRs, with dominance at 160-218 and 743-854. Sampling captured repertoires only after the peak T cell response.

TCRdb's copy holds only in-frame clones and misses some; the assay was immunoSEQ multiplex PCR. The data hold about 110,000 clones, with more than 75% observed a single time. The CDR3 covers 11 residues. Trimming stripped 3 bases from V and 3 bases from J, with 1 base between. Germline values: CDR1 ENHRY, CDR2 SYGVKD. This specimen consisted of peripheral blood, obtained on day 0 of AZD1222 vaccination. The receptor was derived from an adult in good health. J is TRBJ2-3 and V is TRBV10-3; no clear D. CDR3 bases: TGTGCCATCAGTGAAACAGATACGCAGTATTTT. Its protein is CAISETDTQYF.